These 14 T cell receptor beta chains originate from one sample sequenced in a study of blood T cells in healthy people across ages. Combining a sample-barcoded 5' primer with a J-beta primer mix, a second PCR ran for about 6 to 12 cycles. TCRdb passed the 5' RACE reads through MiXCR, listing each CDR3 protein once. The table includes around 580,000 distinct CDR3 sequences, around 48% detected once. Sequencing was performed on blood. The receptors come from a man older than 75 in good health.

This chain joins TRBV24-1 and TRBJ2-5, with a tentative D call TRBD1 (6 bases). The CDR3 is made up of 15 amino acids. The V gene's germline CDR1 is KGHDR and CDR2 SFDVKD. Trimming removed 3 bases from V and 7 bases from J, with 17 bases in between. The CDR3 sequence is CATSDVGQPSGTQYF. In DNA, the CDR3 is TGTGCCACCAGTGATGTGGGACAACCTTCGGGGACCCAGTACTTC.

The J gene is TRBJ2-2, the V gene TRBV4-3; TRBD2 is a possible D gene (6 bases). V dropped 1 base and J dropped 5 bases, with 11 bases sitting between them. The V gene's germline CDR1 is LGHNA and CDR2 YSLEER. This CDR3 is 15 amino acids long. The CDR3 region is CASSQVPGATGELFF. CDR3 bases: TGCGCCAGCAGCCAAGTCCCGGGAGCTACCGGGGAGCTGTTTTTT.

This sequence joins TRBV6-6 and TRBJ2-4; TRBD2 is a possible D gene (5 bases). Judging by the DNA end, TRBJ2-7 fits better; the J call may be wrong. Germline loops: CDR1 MNHNY, CDR2 SVGAGI (reference sequence). The CDR3 extends over 15 amino acids. The CDR3 is CASSSSGAATGEQYF. As DNA, the CDR3 is TGTGCCAGCAGTTCCTCCGGAGCGGCGACGGGCGAGCAGTACTTC.

The table lists this clonotype with a count of one. The genes are TRBV20-1 and TRBJ2-6; no firm D call. The CDR3 is 15 residues long. CDR1 and CDR2 from the germline V gene are DFQATT and SNEGSKA (reference sequence). Deletions cut 0 bases from V and 0 bases from J, with 6 bases between. The DNA of the CDR3 is TGCAGTGCTAGAGAGAAGACCTCTGGGGCCAACGTCCTGACTTTC. Translating it yields CSAREKTSGANVLTF.

The CDR3 bases are TGTGCCAGCAGTTCCACAGGGGGCGGAAATGAAAAACTGTTTTTT. Protein: CASSSTGGGNEKLFF. V is TRBV11-2 and J is TRBJ1-4, with 9 bases lining up with TRBD1. V trimming: 6 bases; J trimming: 5 bases; junction bases outside the gene matches: 7. The germline V gene has CDR1 SGHAT and CDR2 FQNNGV. The CDR3 loop spans 15 amino acids.

This clonotype was observed a handful of times. This rearrangement joins TRBV14 to TRBJ1-1; 7 bases agree with TRBD1. The germline V gene has CDR1 SGHDN and CDR2 FVKESK. The CDR3 runs to 14 residues. V shed 7 bases and J 1 base; nucleotides not matched to a gene: 6. The CDR3 DNA sequence: TGTGCCAGCAAAAAGACAGGGAAGAACACTGAAGCTTTCTTT. Protein: CASKKTGKNTEAFF. Using reference TRBV14 and TRBJ1-1 for the parts outside the CDR3, the full variable domain is EAGVTQFPSHSVIEKGQTVTLRCDPISGHDNLYWYRRVMGKEIKFLLHFVKESKQDESGMPNNRFLAERTGGTYSTLKVQPAELEDSGVYFCASKKTGKNTEAFFGQGTRLTVV.

In the case of this clonotype: At one boundary the junction diverges from the germline segment, which might be a read error. The chain uses TRBV28 and TRBJ1-6, with 7 bases matching TRBD1. The CDR3 is made up of 14 amino acids. CDR1 and CDR2 (germline): MDHEN, SYDVKM. Here the CDR3 DNA reads TGTGCCAGCTTCCCACAGGGGATATACTCACCCCCCCACTTT. It translates to CASFPQGIYSPPHF.

This chain links TRBV20-1 with TRBJ2-5, with D perhaps TRBD1 (5 bases). With 6 bases removed from V and 4 bases from J, the gap between germline ends came to 18 bases. Germline V gene lookup returns CDR1 DFQATT and CDR2 SNEGSKA (reference sequence). The CDR3 consists of 14 residues. CDR3 sequence: CSARVDRWRETQYF. The CDR3 DNA sequence: TGCAGTGCCAGGGTTGATAGGTGGAGAGAGACCCAGTACTTC.

This chain connects TRBV20-1 to TRBJ2-3; TRBD2 might be the D (7 bases). This CDR3 comprises 16 residues. V lost 0 bases to trimming and J lost 2 bases, with 15 bases between them. The germline V gene has CDR1 DFQATT and CDR2 SNEGSKA (reference sequence). As DNA, the CDR3 is TGCAGTGCTAGAGATCTCCCGGGGGGCTCCACAGATACGCAGTATTTT. This codes for CSARDLPGGSTDTQYF.

The chain is built from TRBV20-1 and TRBJ2-7, with TRBD2 matching over 10 bases. CDR3 length: 16 amino acids. Trimming took 5 bases from V and 3 from J; bases not matched to a gene: 13. Germline-derived CDR1 and CDR2 are DFQATT and SNEGSKA (reference sequence). The DNA of the CDR3 is TGCAGTGCTTCACCGAGAACTAGCGGGACTTACTACGAGCAGTACTTC. Translated, it gives CSASPRTSGTYYEQYF.

This chain connects TRBV7-9 to TRBJ1-2, with 12 bases fitting TRBD1. Germline lookup yields CDR1 SEHNR and CDR2 FQNEAQ (reference sequence). This CDR3 is 16 amino acids long. With V trimmed by 4 bases and J by 0 bases, 3 bases remained unmatched. The DNA for the CDR3 is TGTGCCAGCAGCTGGGGACAGGGGGCTTCTAACTATGGCTACACCTTC. This translates into CASSWGQGASNYGYTF. The whole variable domain, remainder taken from reference TRBV7-9 and TRBJ1-2, is DTGVSQNPRHKITKRGQNVTFRCDPISEHNRLYWYRQTLGQGPEFLTYFQNEAQLEKSRLLSDRFSAERPKGSFSTLEIQRTEQGDSAMYLCASSWGQGASNYGYTFGSGTRLTVV.

This clonotype was counted between two and nine times. The chain uses TRBV10-3 and TRBJ2-3; D not certain. CDR1 and CDR2 (germline): ENHRY, SYGVKD. The CDR3 contains 14 residues. V shed 3 bases and J shed 1 base, with 8 bases lying between them. CDR3 nucleotide sequence: TGTGCCATCAGTGAATCCGGACGCACAGATACGCAGTATTTT. Translating gives CAISESGRTDTQYF.

This clonotype was seen a handful of times. In DNA, the CDR3 is TGCAGTGCTAGTACGGGGCTTAGGGGCTACGAGCAGTACTTC. This codes for CSASTGLRGYEQYF. The chain uses TRBV20-1 and TRBJ2-7; D is tentatively TRBD1 or TRBD2 (5 bases each). V gave up 3 bases and J gave up 3 bases, with 15 bases separating them. Germline CDR1 reads DFQATT; CDR2 reads SNEGSKA (reference sequence). This CDR3 region has 14 residues.

This sequence joins TRBV27 and TRBJ1-6; D remains unclear. V was clipped by 3 bases and J by 6 bases, with 6 bases between them. The germline V gene has CDR1 MNHEY and CDR2 SMNVEV (reference sequence). This CDR3 region has 13 residues. CDR3 in DNA: TGTGCCAGCAGTTTCAGCCCTAATTCACCCCTCCACTTT. It is translated as CASSFSPNSPLHF.